Listed below are T cell receptor beta chains from one sample, sequenced in a study of blood T cell repertoires in COVID-19. The table came from immunoSEQ multiplex PCR; TCRdb's copy has only in-frame clones and leaves some out. The profile shows a few hundred thousand clones, roughly 90% of them singletons. Sequencing was done on a sample of PBMCs or T cells enriched from blood (not recorded which). These receptors all come from a woman in her twenties or thirties who had been exposed to COVID-19. The CDR3 runs from the conserved cysteine through the conserved F or W. Each record gives: V gene, clone size, D gene, J gene, CDR3 DNA, CDR3 protein. The D gene is left open where the match is weak. Not every row has a clone size; where given, it reads once, few, many or a size class.

V gene: TRBV10-2; clone size: -; D gene: -; J gene: TRBJ1-1; CDR3 DNA: TGCGCCAGCAGCCGGACAGCGGCCCCCTCTGAAGCTTTCTTT; CDR3 protein: CASSRTAAPSEAFF
V gene: TRBV19; clone size: -; D gene: TRBD2; J gene: TRBJ2-5; CDR3 DNA: TGTGCCAGTACGCCCGGGGCTAGCGGGAGAAAAGAGACCCAGTACTTC; CDR3 protein: CASTPGASGRKETQYF
V gene: TRBV2; clone size: -; D gene: -; J gene: TRBJ2-1; CDR3 DNA: TGTGCCAGCAGTGAAGCGCTGGGGGGTGGTGAGCAGTTCTTC; CDR3 protein: CASSEALGGGEQFF
V gene: TRBV6-2/TRBV6-3; clone size: -; D gene: TRBD1; J gene: TRBJ2-7; CDR3 DNA: TGTGCCAGCAACCCCGCCGGGACAGGGGTTGGGGAGCAGTACTTC; CDR3 protein: CASNPAGTGVGEQYF
V gene: TRBV9; clone size: -; D gene: TRBD2; J gene: TRBJ2-1; CDR3 DNA: TGTGCCAGCAGCGTAGGACCGGGAGGGCCTACTGGTGAGCAGTTCTTC; CDR3 protein: CASSVGPGGPTGEQFF
V gene: TRBV27; clone size: -; D gene: -; J gene: TRBJ1-1; CDR3 DNA: TGTGCCAGCGGGCAGGGAACCCTTGAAGCTTTCTTT; CDR3 protein: CASGQGTLEAFF
V gene: TRBV9; clone size: -; D gene: TRBD2; J gene: TRBJ2-1; CDR3 DNA: TGTGCCAGCAGCGTAGAGGGACTACCAAACAATGAGCAGTTCTTC; CDR3 protein: CASSVEGLPNNEQFF
V gene: TRBV9; clone size: -; D gene: -; J gene: TRBJ2-3; CDR3 DNA: TGTGCCAGCGACCGGGGATACAGCAGCACAGATACGCAGTATTTT; CDR3 protein: CASDRGYSSTDTQYF
V gene: TRBV5-1; clone size: -; D gene: -; J gene: TRBJ2-1; CDR3 DNA: TGCGCCAGCAGCTTGGAGGCAGGGCCCTTCAATGAGCAGTTCTTC; CDR3 protein: CASSLEAGPFNEQFF
V gene: TRBV27; clone size: -; D gene: TRBD1; J gene: TRBJ1-5; CDR3 DNA: TGTGCCAGCAGTCGGGACAGGGGGTCTCAGCCCCAGCATTTT; CDR3 protein: CASSRDRGSQPQHF
V gene: TRBV5-1; clone size: -; D gene: -; J gene: TRBJ2-1; CDR3 DNA: TGCGCCAGCAGCCTCCAGGGCCTCTCCTACAATGAGCAGTTCTTC; CDR3 protein: CASSLQGLSYNEQFF
V gene: TRBV7-9; clone size: -; D gene: -; J gene: TRBJ1-2; CDR3 DNA: TGTGCCAGCAGCCCCGGGAACAACTATGGCTACACCTTC; CDR3 protein: CASSPGNNYGYTF
V gene: TRBV28; clone size: -; D gene: -; J gene: TRBJ1-5; CDR3 DNA: TGTGCCAGCAGCCGGAGGGGGGGTAGCAATCAGCCCCAGCATTTT; CDR3 protein: CASSRRGGSNQPQHF
V gene: TRBV29-1; clone size: -; D gene: TRBD2; J gene: TRBJ2-3; CDR3 DNA: TGCAGTGTCCAGCCTAGCGGAGTCACAGATACGCAGTATTTT; CDR3 protein: CSVQPSGVTDTQYF
V gene: TRBV15; clone size: -; D gene: -; J gene: TRBJ2-3; CDR3 DNA: TGTGCCACCAGCAGAGTGGGACTGCACACAGATACGCAGTATTTT; CDR3 protein: CATSRVGLHTDTQYF
V gene: TRBV18; clone size: -; D gene: -; J gene: TRBJ1-3; CDR3 DNA: TGTGCCAGCTCCCCGGACTCGGGCTCTGGAAACACCATATATTTT; CDR3 protein: CASSPDSGSGNTIYF
V gene: TRBV7-3; clone size: -; D gene: -; J gene: TRBJ2-1; CDR3 DNA: TGTGCCAGCAGCTTACAAGGGGGGGCTAATGTCAATGAGCAGTTCTTC; CDR3 protein: CASSLQGGANVNEQFF
V gene: TRBV28; clone size: -; D gene: -; J gene: TRBJ1-6; CDR3 DNA: TGTGCCAGCACTCAAGGGAGTCGTGCGGGTTCACCCCTCCACTTT; CDR3 protein: CASTQGSRAGSPLHF
V gene: TRBV14; clone size: -; D gene: TRBD2; J gene: TRBJ2-3; CDR3 DNA: TGTGCCAGCAGCTCCCTAGCGGGATGGGGCACAGATACGCAGTATTTT; CDR3 protein: CASSSLAGWGTDTQYF
V gene: TRBV9; clone size: -; D gene: -; J gene: TRBJ2-7; CDR3 DNA: TGTGCCAGCAGCGTAGGCCGGGCGGGGCAGTACTTC; CDR3 protein: CASSVGRAGQYF
V gene: TRBV28; clone size: -; D gene: -; J gene: TRBJ2-7; CDR3 DNA: TGTGCCAGCAGTCGGGGGAGCCTGCCCTACGAGCAGTACTTC; CDR3 protein: CASSRGSLPYEQYF
V gene: TRBV2; clone size: -; D gene: -; J gene: TRBJ2-5; CDR3 DNA: TGTGCCAGCAGGGCTTCCGGGACAAGAAAACAAGAGACCCAGTACTTC; CDR3 protein: CASRASGTRKQETQYF
V gene: TRBV29-1; clone size: -; D gene: TRBD2; J gene: TRBJ2-3; CDR3 DNA: TGCAGCGTGGGACTAGCGGGAGGGACAACAGATACGCAGTATTTT; CDR3 protein: CSVGLAGGTTDTQYF
V gene: TRBV7-6; clone size: few; D gene: -; J gene: TRBJ1-6; CDR3 DNA: TGTGCCAGCAGCTTAAGATCGGGGGATACCCCTAATTCACCCCTCCACTTT; CDR3 protein: CASSLRSGDTPNSPLHF
V gene: TRBV30; clone size: -; D gene: -; J gene: TRBJ2-1; CDR3 DNA: TGTGCCTGGAGTGTATCTGGCGGACTCTCCTACAATGAGCAGTTCTTC; CDR3 protein: CAWSVSGGLSYNEQFF
V gene: TRBV4-1; clone size: -; D gene: -; J gene: TRBJ2-5; CDR3 DNA: TGCGCCAGCAGCCAATTAATGCAGGTCCAAGAGACCCAGTACTTC; CDR3 protein: CASSQLMQVQETQYF
V gene: TRBV9; clone size: -; D gene: -; J gene: TRBJ1-1; CDR3 DNA: TGTGCCAGCAGCTCCCATGGTGCGGGGATGAACACTGAAGCTTTCTTT; CDR3 protein: CASSSHGAGMNTEAFF
V gene: TRBV18; clone size: -; D gene: TRBD1; J gene: TRBJ1-3; CDR3 DNA: TGTGCCAGCTCACCGGGACAGGGCACACACACCATATATTTT; CDR3 protein: CASSPGQGTHTIYF
V gene: TRBV24-1; clone size: -; D gene: TRBD2; J gene: TRBJ2-1; CDR3 DNA: TGTGCCACCAGTGAGGTGACTAGCGGGAGCTCCTACAATGAGCAGTTCTTC; CDR3 protein: CATSEVTSGSSYNEQFF
V gene: TRBV5-8; clone size: -; D gene: TRBD2; J gene: TRBJ2-2; CDR3 DNA: TGTGCCAGCAGCTCCGGGACTAGCGAGGGGACCGGGGAGCTGTTTTTT; CDR3 protein: CASSSGTSEGTGELFF
V gene: TRBV4-1; clone size: -; D gene: -; J gene: TRBJ2-1; CDR3 DNA: TGCGCCAGCAGCCAAGATCGGCGGGATGAGCAGTTCTTC; CDR3 protein: CASSQDRRDEQFF
V gene: TRBV29-1; clone size: -; D gene: -; J gene: TRBJ2-1; CDR3 DNA: TGCAGCGTTGAAGTGGCAGGGGAATACAATGAGCAGTTCTTC; CDR3 protein: CSVEVAGEYNEQFF
V gene: TRBV5-1; clone size: -; D gene: -; J gene: TRBJ2-3; CDR3 DNA: TGCGCCAGCACCTGGCTTCGGAGCGGAGATACGCAGTATTTT; CDR3 protein: CASTWLRSGDTQYF
V gene: TRBV28; clone size: once; D gene: -; J gene: TRBJ1-2; CDR3 DNA: TGTGCCAGCACCTCACCCCCCGACAGTCCTTATGGCTACACCTTC; CDR3 protein: CASTSPPDSPYGYTF
V gene: TRBV11-2; clone size: -; D gene: TRBD2; J gene: TRBJ2-1; CDR3 DNA: TGTGCCAGCAGCCCTACTAGCGGGACCGTATTAAGCTCCTACAATGAGCAGTTCTTC; CDR3 protein: CASSPTSGTVLSSYNEQFF